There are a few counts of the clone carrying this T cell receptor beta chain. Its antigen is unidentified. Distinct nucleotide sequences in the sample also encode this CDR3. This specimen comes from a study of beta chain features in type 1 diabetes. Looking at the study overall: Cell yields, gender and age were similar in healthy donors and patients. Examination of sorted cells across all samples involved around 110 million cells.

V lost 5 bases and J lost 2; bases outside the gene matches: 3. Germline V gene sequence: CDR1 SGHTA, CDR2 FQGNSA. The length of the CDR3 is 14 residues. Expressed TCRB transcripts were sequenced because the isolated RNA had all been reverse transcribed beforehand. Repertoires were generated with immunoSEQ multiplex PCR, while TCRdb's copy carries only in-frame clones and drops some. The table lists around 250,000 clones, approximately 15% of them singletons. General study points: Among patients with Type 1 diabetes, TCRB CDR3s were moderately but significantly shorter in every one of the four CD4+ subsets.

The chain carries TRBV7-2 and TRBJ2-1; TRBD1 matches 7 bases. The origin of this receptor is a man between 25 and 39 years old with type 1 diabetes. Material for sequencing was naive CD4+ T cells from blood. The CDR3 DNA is TGTGCCAGCAGCCCCGACAGGGCCTACAATGAGCAGTTCTTC. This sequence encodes CASSPDRAYNEQFF. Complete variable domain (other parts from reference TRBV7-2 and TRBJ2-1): GAGVSQSPSNKVTEKGKDVELRCDPISGHTALYWYRQSLGQGLEFLIYFQGNSAPDKSGLPSDRFSAERTGGSVSTLTIQRTQQEDSAVYLCASSPDRAYNEQFFGPGTRLTVL.